The rows below give T cell receptor beta chains drawn from one sample of a study of T cells in Graves' hyperthyroidism and ophthalmopathy. TCRdb re-called the multiplex PCR reads with MiXCR, one entry per CDR3 protein. The top ten clones hold 20% to 25% of a sample with 370,000 or so distinct CDR3 sequences, around an eighth of them seen once. The specimen sequenced was blood. These receptors were obtained from a man aged 25 to 45 with Graves' hyperthyroidism that later progressed to Graves' ophthalmopathy. Both conserved end residues are part of each CDR3. The order of the fields is J gene, clone size, V gene, D gene, CDR3 DNA, CDR3 protein. A D gene is named only where the DNA matches it firmly. The size of a clone is reported for some rows only, either as once, few or many, or as a class for expanded clones.

TRBJ1-2 few TRBV29-1 TRBD1 TGCAGCGTTGAGGGGACAGGGGCCCCCTATGGCTACACCTTC CSVEGTGAPYGYTF
TRBJ2-2 many TRBV2 TRBD2 TGTGCCAGCAGCGCCGGACTAGCGGGGGGGCGAAGATTCCCCGGGGAGCTGTTTTTT CASSAGLAGGRRFPGELFF
TRBJ2-7 few TRBV5-1 - TGCGCCAGCTCCGGAGAGGGCCTCCCCTACGAGCAGTACTTC CASSGEGLPYEQYF
TRBJ2-3 - TRBV19 TRBD2 TGTGCCAGTAGTAACGGGGGGGGCGGCACAGATACGCAGTATTTT CASSNGGGGTDTQYF
TRBJ2-2 many TRBV11-2 - TGTGCCAGCAGCCCTCGACAGGCAGCGAACACCGGGGAGCTGTTTTTT CASSPRQAANTGELFF
TRBJ1-2 many TRBV2 TRBD1 TGTGCCAGCACCGCGGACAGGCATTATTCTGGCTACACCTTC CASTADRHYSGYTF
TRBJ2-5 - TRBV6-5 - TGTGCCAGCAGTTACCCTCCCGCTACAGGTGACGAGACCCAGTACTTC CASSYPPATGDETQYF
TRBJ2-6 few TRBV19 - TGTGCCAGTAGTATCCTGGGACGGAGTTCTGGGGCCAACGTCCTGACTTTC CASSILGRSSGANVLTF
TRBJ2-5 few TRBV29-1 TRBD2 TGCAGCGCTGACGAGCTAGCGGGGGACCAGTACTTC CSADELAGDQYF
TRBJ2-3 many TRBV27 TRBD2 TGTGCCAGCAGTTTATCGACTAGCGGGGTTTCATTTACAGATACGCAGTATTTT CASSLSTSGVSFTDTQYF
TRBJ2-7 many TRBV18 TRBD1 TGTGCCAGCTCACTCCCGACAGGGGAGACCTACGAGCAGTACTTC CASSLPTGETYEQYF
TRBJ2-2 many TRBV12-3/TRBV12-4 TRBD2 TGTGCCAGCAATCTAGCGGGGGTGGACACCGGGGAGCTGTTTTTT CASNLAGVDTGELFF
TRBJ2-7 many TRBV2 TRBD2 TGTGCCAGCAGTGATAGCGGGGAAGACGAGCAGTACTTC CASSDSGEDEQYF
TRBJ2-2 many TRBV6-1 - TGTGCCAGCAGAGGGCTGTTGGGTGACACCGGGGAGCTGTTTTTT CASRGLLGDTGELFF
TRBJ2-2 few TRBV5-1 TRBD1 TGCGCCAGCAGCGTCGGGACAGGGGCCGGGGAGCTGTTTTTT CASSVGTGAGELFF
TRBJ2-2 few TRBV29-1 - TGCAGCGTTGAAGGGTGGGGTAGGGACACCGGGGAGCTGTTTTTT CSVEGWGRDTGELFF
TRBJ2-1 few TRBV7-3 TRBD2 TGTGCCAGCAGCTTTGGGGGGGGACTAAACAATGAGCAGTTCTTC CASSFGGGLNNEQFF
TRBJ1-1 many TRBV29-1 - TGCAGCGTTTCCGGGACACTCCACACTGAAGCTTTCTTT CSVSGTLHTEAFF
TRBJ1-1 many TRBV2 - TGTGCCAGCAGTGGGGCAGTGAACACTGAAGCTTTCTTT CASSGAVNTEAFF
TRBJ2-3 many TRBV15 - TGTGCCACCAGCAGAGAGAGAAGGGATACGCAGTATTTT CATSRERRDTQYF
TRBJ2-7 many TRBV12-3/TRBV12-4 - TGTGCCAGCAGTTTAGGCCTTGACGAGCAGTACTTC CASSLGLDEQYF
TRBJ1-2 - TRBV7-6 - TGTGCCAGCAGCCCTTGGAAGTCTGGGTTAGAGGGCCACACCTTC CASSPWKSGLEGHTF
TRBJ1-1 many TRBV6-1 TRBD1 TGTGCCAGCAGTTATCCCTACAGGGGCTTGAACACTGAAGCTTTCTTT CASSYPYRGLNTEAFF
TRBJ1-6 - TRBV6-1 - TGTGCCAGCAGTTCCGGACAGAAAGCCCTCCACTTT CASSSGQKALHF
TRBJ1-1 many TRBV30 - TGTGCCTGGAACCCGATCAGACACACTGAAGCTTTCTTT CAWNPIRHTEAFF
TRBJ1-5 many TRBV20-1 - TGCAGTGCTAGAGGAGGGGTCGGTCAGCCCCAGCATTTT CSARGGVGQPQHF